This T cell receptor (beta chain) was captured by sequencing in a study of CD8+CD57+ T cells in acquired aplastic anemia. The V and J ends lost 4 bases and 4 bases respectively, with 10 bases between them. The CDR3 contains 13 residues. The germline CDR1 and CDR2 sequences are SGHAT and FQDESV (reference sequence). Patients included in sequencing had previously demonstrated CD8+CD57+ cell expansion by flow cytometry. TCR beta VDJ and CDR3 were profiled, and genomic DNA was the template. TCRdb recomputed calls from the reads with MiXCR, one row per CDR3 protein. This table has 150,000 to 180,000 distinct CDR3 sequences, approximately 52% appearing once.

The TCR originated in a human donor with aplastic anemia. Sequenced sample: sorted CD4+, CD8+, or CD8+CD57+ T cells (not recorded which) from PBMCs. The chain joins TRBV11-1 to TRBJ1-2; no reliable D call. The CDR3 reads CASSSGRSYGYTF. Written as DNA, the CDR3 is TGTGCCAGCAGCTCCGGTCGCAGCTATGGCTACACCTTC.